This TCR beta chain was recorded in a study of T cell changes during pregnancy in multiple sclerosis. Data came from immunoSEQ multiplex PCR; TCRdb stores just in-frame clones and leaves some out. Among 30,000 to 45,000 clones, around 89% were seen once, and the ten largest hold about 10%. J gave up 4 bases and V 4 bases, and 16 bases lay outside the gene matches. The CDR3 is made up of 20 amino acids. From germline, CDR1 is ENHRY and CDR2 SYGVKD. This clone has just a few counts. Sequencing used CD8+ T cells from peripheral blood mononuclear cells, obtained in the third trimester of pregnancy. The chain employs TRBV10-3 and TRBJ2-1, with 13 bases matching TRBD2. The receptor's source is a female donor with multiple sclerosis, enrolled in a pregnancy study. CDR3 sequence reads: CAISGLLAGGPKWVYNEQFF. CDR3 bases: TGTGCCATCAGTGGTCTACTAGCGGGAGGGCCTAAATGGGTATACAATGAGCAGTTCTTC.